The 15 T cell receptor beta chains reported below all come from one sample, sequenced in a study of cytomegalovirus exposure and HLA in healthy donors. Amplification used 60 Vbeta primers and 13 Jbeta primers. Here immunoSEQ multiplex PCR was the method, and the copy in TCRdb shows in-frame clones only, minus some. This sample contains tens of thousands of clones. Material: PBMCs. The receptors stem from a young man in good health and CMV-seropositive.

V usage is TRBV19 and J usage is TRBJ2-7; maybe TRBD1 (6 bases). The V and J ends lost 8 bases and 3 bases respectively, with 11 bases between them. CDR3 length: 12 amino acids. Germline loops: CDR1 LNHDA, CDR2 SQIVND (reference sequence). The CDR3 reads CASGGHIYEQYF. CDR3 nucleotide sequence: TGTGCCAGTGGGGGACACATCTACGAGCAGTACTTC.

This chain links TRBV9 with TRBJ2-5; the match to TRBD2 covers 10 bases. CDR1 and CDR2 from the germline V gene are SGDLS and YYNGEE. The trim removed 0 bases at V and 4 bases at J, leaving 3 bases unmatched. This CDR3 comprises 15 residues. The CDR3 DNA sequence: TGTGCCAGCAGCGTAGCTCCTAGCGGGGGAGAGACCCAGTACTTC. It translates to CASSVAPSGGETQYF.

The J gene is TRBJ1-2, the V gene TRBV6-5, with a weak D call TRBD1 (6 bases). This CDR3 is built from 15 residues. The germline gives CDR1 MNHEY, CDR2 SVGAGI. Deletions cut 2 bases from V and 3 bases from J, with 13 bases between. CDR3 in amino acids: CASSYGGARDYGYTF. For the CDR3, the DNA is TGTGCCAGCAGTTACGGGGGGGCGCGGGACTATGGCTACACCTTC.

The chain recombines TRBV11-3 with TRBJ2-7; 8 positions match TRBD1. Germline V gene data show CDR1 as SGHNT and CDR2 as YENEEA. The CDR3 is made up of 15 amino acids. V lost 5 bases and J lost 7; bases outside the gene matches: 13. The CDR3 sequence is CASSPRRGQAGEQYF. The CDR3 DNA sequence: TGTGCCAGCAGCCCCCGCCGGGGACAGGCCGGAGAGCAGTACTTC.

The chain recombines TRBV5-1 with TRBJ2-5; TRBD1 is a possible D gene (5 bases). The germline V gene has CDR1 SGHRS and CDR2 YFSETQ. Trimming took 7 bases from V and 2 from J, leaving 18 bases between them. The CDR3 has 15 residues. The CDR3 nucleotides read TGCGCCAGCCACCCTTCAACAGGCAGTCAAGAGACCCAGTACTTC. Translated: CASHPSTGSQETQYF.

For this clone: Other nucleotide sequences in the sample specify the same CDR3. J is TRBJ1-2 and V is TRBV18, with unresolved D. The length of the CDR3 is 13 residues. Trimming took 3 bases from V and 2 from J, leaving 7 bases between them. Germline V CDR1 and CDR2: KGHSH, LQKENI. CDR3 sequence: CASSPDRNYGYTF. DNA of the CDR3: TGTGCCAGCTCACCTGATCGGAACTATGGCTACACCTTC.

The chain couples TRBV27 to TRBJ2-1, with D unclear. Trimming removed 2 bases from V and 8 bases from J, with 10 bases in between. This CDR3 region has 13 residues. Looked up from germline, CDR1 is MNHEY and CDR2 is SMNVEV (reference sequence). CDR3: CASSLLFRDEQFF. The CDR3 DNA reads as TGTGCCAGCAGTTTACTGTTTCGCGATGAGCAGTTCTTC.

V and J are TRBV6-5 and TRBJ2-1; D gene ambiguous. This CDR3 region has 15 residues. Trimming stripped 5 bases from V and 0 bases from J, with 11 bases between. Germline-derived CDR1 and CDR2 are MNHEY and SVGAGI. As DNA, the CDR3 is TGTGCCAGCAGTCCCCCGTCGTTCTCCTACAATGAGCAGTTCTTC. Translating it yields CASSPPSFSYNEQFF.

This chain uses TRBV9 with TRBJ1-1; no definite D call. Germline CDR1 and CDR2: SGDLS and YYNGEE. This CDR3 has 15 residues. V gave up 0 bases and J gave up 2 bases, with 11 bases separating them. The CDR3 region is CASSVGGSDNTEAFF. For the CDR3, the DNA is TGTGCCAGCAGCGTAGGTGGCAGCGATAACACTGAAGCTTTCTTT.

This chain joins TRBV7-6 and TRBJ1-1; tentative D call: TRBD1 (6 bases). Trimming pared 4 bases from V and 0 bases from J, leaving 9 bases between. The CDR3 contains 14 residues. Germline CDR1 is SGHVS and CDR2 is FNYEAQ. CDR3 amino acids: CASSSGHLNTEAFF. The CDR3 coding sequence is TGTGCCAGCAGCTCGGGACACTTGAACACTGAAGCTTTCTTT.

This chain joins TRBV2 and TRBJ1-5; possible D gene TRBD1, 5 bases. The germline gives CDR1 SNHLY, CDR2 FYNNEI. Trimming stripped 8 bases from V and 0 bases from J, with 14 bases between. This CDR3 region has 15 residues. CDR3 loop: CASQMGGISNQPQHF. The CDR3 nucleotides are TGTGCCAGCCAGATGGGGGGTATTAGCAATCAGCCCCAGCATTTT. Filled out from reference TRBV2 and TRBJ1-5, the complete variable domain reads EPEVTQTPSHQVTQMGQEVILRCVPISNHLYFYWYRQILGQKVEFLVSFYNNEISEKSEIFDDQFSVERPDGSNFTLKIRSTKLEDSAMYFCASQMGGISNQPQHFGDGTRLSIL.

The chain combines TRBV19 with TRBJ2-1; perhaps TRBD1 as D (6 bases). V was pared by 3 bases and J by 5 bases, with 14 bases between. CDR3 length: 15 residues. Germline-derived CDR1 and CDR2 are LNHDA and SQIVND (reference sequence). This CDR3 reads CASSIAGAVHNEQFF. For the CDR3, the DNA is TGTGCCAGTAGTATCGCAGGGGCGGTCCACAATGAGCAGTTCTTC.

The genes are TRBV5-4 and TRBJ2-5, with 8 bases that match TRBD2. The better agreement between TRBJ2-7 and the DNA end casts doubt on the J call. CDR1 and CDR2 from the germline V gene are SGHNT and YYREEE (reference sequence). The CDR3 length is 15 residues. CDR3 sequence (DNA): TGTGCCAGCAGCTTGGCCGAGGGGACTAGTTACGAGCAGTACTTC. Translated: CASSLAEGTSYEQYF.

The V and J genes are TRBV5-5 and TRBJ1-2; unclear D gene. The CDR3 runs to 15 residues. The ends were cut back, 1 base at V and 6 bases at J, with 16 bases in the middle. Germline values: CDR1 SGHKS, CDR2 YYEKEE (reference sequence). CDR3: CASSLQLGLQDGYTF. The CDR3 DNA reads as TGTGCCAGCAGCTTGCAGTTGGGTCTTCAGGATGGCTACACCTTC.

The V and J genes are TRBV7-9 and TRBJ1-1, with D possibly being TRBD1 (6 bases). Germline V gives CDR1 SEHNR, CDR2 FQNEAQ (reference sequence). Trimming took off 5 bases at V and 4 bases at J, with 11 bases between the two ends. The CDR3 consists of 13 residues. CDR3 protein: CASSTQGRTEAFF. The CDR3 region has the DNA TGTGCCAGCAGCACACAGGGACGCACTGAAGCTTTCTTT.